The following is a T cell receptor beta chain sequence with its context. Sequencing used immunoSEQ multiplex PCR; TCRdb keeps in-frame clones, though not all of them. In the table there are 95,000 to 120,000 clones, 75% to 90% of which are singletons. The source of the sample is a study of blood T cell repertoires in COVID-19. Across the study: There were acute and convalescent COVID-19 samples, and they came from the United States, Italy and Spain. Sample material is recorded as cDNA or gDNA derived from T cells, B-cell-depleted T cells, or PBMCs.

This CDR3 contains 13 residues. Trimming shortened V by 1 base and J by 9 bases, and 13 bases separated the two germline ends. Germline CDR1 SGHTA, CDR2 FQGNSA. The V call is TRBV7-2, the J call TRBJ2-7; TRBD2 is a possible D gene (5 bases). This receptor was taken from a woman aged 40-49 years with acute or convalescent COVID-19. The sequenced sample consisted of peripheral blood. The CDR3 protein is CASSLDGVGAQYF. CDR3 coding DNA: TGTGCCAGCAGCTTAGACGGGGTGGGAGCGCAGTACTTC.